The clone carrying this TCR beta chain was counted a few times. Its antigen is still unknown. The data were obtained in a study of CD8 T cells in ankylosing spondylitis. Quantitative 5'-RACE with molecular barcodes generated TCR beta libraries. TCRdb re-called the 5' RACE reads with MiXCR, one entry per CDR3 protein. Of around 770,000 distinct CDR3 sequences listed, over 15% are singletons. Germline V CDR1 and CDR2: DFQATT, SNEGSKA (reference sequence). The CDR3 contains 16 residues. The junction had 12 bases not matched to a gene; V was cut back by 5 bases and J by 3 bases. Study-level results: Clones linked with disease were CD8+ and fairly uncommon in the peripheral blood. In the blood and synovial fluid of reactive arthritis, some motif variants had been previously reported. Clones tied to disease were said to be significantly enriched in matched ankylosing spondylitis synovial fluid. Ankylosing spondylitis blood seemed to carry a telltale TCR beta motif made of fewer than 10 highly homologous variants.

The TCR was taken from a male donor with ankylosing spondylitis. Sequences were obtained from blood, either unsorted or a sorted T cell fraction (not recorded which). V is TRBV20-1 and J is TRBJ1-5; 8 nucleotides line up with TRBD1. The CDR3 region is CSAAGGSSTLNQPQHF. The CDR3 DNA is TGCAGTGCTGCAGGGGGCAGTTCGACGCTCAATCAGCCCCAGCATTTT.